The 10 T cell receptor beta chains listed next were all sequenced from one sample in a study of T-cell reconstitution after alpha-beta-depleted transplantation in children. A library of TCRbeta sequences, prepared with unique molecular identifiers, was generated. Via MiXCR, TCRdb re-called the PCR reads, giving one row per CDR3 protein. The table records some 300,000 distinct CDR3 sequences, about 9.3% of them present only once. Sequenced here: PBMCs from the stem cell graft donor, sampled from the stem cell graft. These receptor sequences come from a human donor who donated a stem cell graft to a child with acute lymphoblastic leukemia.

In regard to this clonotype: A much more abundant neighbour one base away suggests this may be a read error. The chain recombines TRBV29-1 with TRBJ2-4; D is possibly TRBD1 (5 bases). From germline, CDR1 is SQVTM and CDR2 ANQGSEA. Trimming stripped 4 bases from V and 6 bases from J, with 10 bases between. This CDR3 comprises 12 residues. CDR3 sequence: CSVVTGPNIQYF. The CDR3 DNA reads TGCAGCGTTGTTACAGGCCCAAACATTCAGTACTTC.

J is TRBJ2-1 and V is TRBV20-1; D is ambiguous. The germline gives CDR1 DFQATT, CDR2 SNEGSKA (reference sequence). The CDR3 length is 14 residues. The V and J ends lost 3 bases and 3 bases respectively, with 12 bases between them. In nucleotides, the CDR3 is TGCAGTGCTAGGTTTCGGAGCGACTACAATGAGCAGTTCTTC. It translates to CSARFRSDYNEQFF.

This chain joins TRBV27 and TRBJ2-7; D is undetermined. CDR1 and CDR2 from the germline V gene are MNHEY and SMNVEV (reference sequence). This CDR3 has 16 residues. The V and J ends lost 3 bases and 3 bases respectively, with 18 bases between them. CDR3 DNA sequence: TGTGCCAGCAGTTTTTCAGTCGGGCCAAAGGTCTACGAGCAGTACTTC. Translation gives CASSFSVGPKVYEQYF.

Ten or more counts support this clonotype. The chain uses TRBV4-2 and TRBJ2-3; perhaps TRBD2 as D (5 bases). This CDR3 has 15 residues. Trimming took off 0 bases at V and 9 bases at J, with 16 bases between the two ends. Germline loops: CDR1 LGHNA, CDR2 YNFKEQ. The CDR3 spells CASSQDPLGLRTQYF. The CDR3 bases are TGTGCCAGCAGCCAAGACCCCCTCGGACTGAGAACGCAGTATTTT.

The genes are TRBV6-1 and TRBJ2-5; D perhaps matches TRBD2 (6 bases). CDR1 and CDR2 from the germline V gene are MNHNS and SASEGT. This CDR3 region has 14 residues. V lost 8 bases and J lost 2, with 15 bases in between. The CDR3 protein is CASQTAGTQETQYF. DNA of the CDR3: TGTGCCAGCCAGACGGCGGGGACTCAAGAGACCCAGTACTTC.

V usage is TRBV11-1 and J usage is TRBJ1-4, with 9 positions matching TRBD1. The trim removed 4 bases at V and 0 bases at J, leaving 15 bases unmatched. Germline CDR1 SGHAT, CDR2 FQDESV (reference sequence). The CDR3 is 20 amino acids. The CDR3 DNA reads TGTGCCAGCAGCTATTCTCCCACAGGGGGCGCGAACCCAACTAATGAAAAACTGTTTTTT. Protein sequence: CASSYSPTGGANPTNEKLFF. Looking up the rest from reference TRBV11-1 and TRBJ1-4 gives the full variable domain: EAEVAQSPRYKITEKSQAVAFWCDPISGHATLYWYRQILGQGPELLVQFQDESVVDDSQLPKDRFSAERLKGVDSTLKIQPAELGDSAMYLCASSYSPTGGANPTNEKLFFGSGTQLSVL.

This clonotype was counted only a few times. The chain joins TRBV25-1 to TRBJ2-5; 7 bases line up with TRBD1. Germline values: CDR1 MGHDK, CDR2 SYGVNS. This CDR3 is 16 amino acids long. After removal of 4 bases from V and 0 bases from J, the junction contained 8 bases not matched to a gene. CDR3 sequence (DNA): TGTGCCAGCAGTGGACCCGGGACAGTATACCAAGAGACCCAGTACTTC. It encodes CASSGPGTVYQETQYF.

This clonotype was detected many times. V usage is TRBV7-9 and J usage is TRBJ2-7; TRBD2 aligns across 8 bases. J gave up 0 bases and V 3 bases, and 4 bases lay outside the gene matches. Germline V lookup: CDR1 SEHNR, CDR2 FQNEAQ (reference sequence). The CDR3 consists of 15 residues. The CDR3, as DNA: TGTGCCAGCAGCTTGTCCGGGACTAGCTCCTACGAGCAGTACTTC. It specifies CASSLSGTSSYEQYF.

This clonotype was recorded at least ten times. The rearrangement uses TRBV4-1 and TRBJ2-7; no definite D call. Trimming cost V 2 bases and J 3 bases, with 8 bases left between them. The CDR3 has 13 amino acids. Germline V CDR1 and CDR2: MGHRA, YSYEKL. The CDR3 protein is CASSQTEDYEQYF. Written as DNA, the CDR3 is TGCGCCAGCAGCCAAACTGAGGACTACGAGCAGTACTTC.

A few counts support this clonotype. The CDR3 reads CASSLGGLAQQETQYF. The DNA of the CDR3 is TGCGCCAGCAGCTTGGGCGGACTAGCGCAACAAGAGACCCAGTACTTC. The rearrangement links TRBV5-1 to TRBJ2-5; 9 bases fit TRBD2. CDR1 and CDR2 (germline): SGHRS, YFSETQ. This CDR3 has 16 amino acids. After removal of 0 bases from V and 2 bases from J, the junction contained 5 bases not matched to a gene. Together with reference TRBV5-1 and TRBJ2-5, the CDR3 gives the full variable domain: KAGVTQTPRYLIKTRGQQVTLSCSPISGHRSVSWYQQTPGQGLQFLFEYFSETQRNKGNFPGRFSGRQFSNSRSEMNVSTLELGDSALYLCASSLGGLAQQETQYFGPGTRLLVL.